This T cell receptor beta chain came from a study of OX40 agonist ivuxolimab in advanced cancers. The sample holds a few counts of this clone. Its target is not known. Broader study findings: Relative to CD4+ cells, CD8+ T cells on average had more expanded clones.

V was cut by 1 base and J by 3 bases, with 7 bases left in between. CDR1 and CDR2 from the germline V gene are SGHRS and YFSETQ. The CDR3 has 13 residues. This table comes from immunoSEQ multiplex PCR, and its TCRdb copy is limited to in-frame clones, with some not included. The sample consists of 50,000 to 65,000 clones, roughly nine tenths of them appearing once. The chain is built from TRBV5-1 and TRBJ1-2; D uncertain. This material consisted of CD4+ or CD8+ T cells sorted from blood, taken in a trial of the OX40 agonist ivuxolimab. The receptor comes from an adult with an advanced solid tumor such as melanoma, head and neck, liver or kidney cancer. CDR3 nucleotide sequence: TGCGCCAGCAGCTTGAACGGGGACTATGGCTACACCTTC. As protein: CASSLNGDYGYTF.